This T cell receptor (beta chain) stems from a study of cytomegalovirus exposure and HLA in healthy donors. Study-wide results and limits: Presence/absence analyses assumed roughly uniform sequencing depth across donors. An analysis that was carried out later associated some 17,000 TCR beta sequences with HLA alleles at 0.05 false discovery rate.

This PCR relied on a set of 60 Vbeta primers and 13 Jbeta primers. Sequencing used immunoSEQ multiplex PCR; TCRdb keeps in-frame clones, though not all of them. The sample shows 55,000 to 70,000 clones, around three quarters of them seen only once. This clone appeared a few times. Its antigen is unidentified. Participants comprised healthy donors of bone marrow. V was trimmed by 2 bases and J by 9 bases, leaving 5 bases between them. Germline V gives CDR1 MNHEY, CDR2 SVGAGI. This CDR3 region has 12 residues. This clonotype was sampled from a man aged 18-30 years in good health and CMV-seropositive. The rearrangement links TRBV6-5 to TRBJ1-6; D not resolved. What was sequenced was PBMCs. The DNA for the CDR3 is TGTGCCAGCAGTTACCTAGGTTCACCCCTCCACTTT. Translation: CASSYLGSPLHF.